A selection of T cell receptor beta chains follows, all from one sample in a study of blood T cell repertoires in COVID-19. Only in-frame clones appear in the TCRdb table, and some are missing; sequencing was by immunoSEQ multiplex PCR. The data show some 330,000 clones, 80% to 90% seen once. Specimen: PBMCs or T cells enriched from blood (not recorded which). The source of these receptors is a man in his thirties or forties who had recovered from COVID-19. Each CDR3 is given with its conserved first and last residue. A D gene is named only where the DNA matches it firmly. Rows give clone size only sometimes, using once, few, many, or a class for an expanded clone.

v_gene	abundance	j_gene	d_gene	CDR3aa	CDR3nt
TRBV3-1/TRBV3-2	-	TRBJ2-7	-	CASSQGTRMDEQYF	TGTGCCAGCAGCCAAGGGACAAGGATGGACGAGCAGTACTTC
TRBV9	once	TRBJ2-5	-	CASSTRFPGAAQETQYF	TGTGCCAGCAGCACGAGATTTCCAGGGGCGGCTCAAGAGACCCAGTACTTC
TRBV5-1	-	TRBJ2-7	-	CASSSRTERFSYEQYF	TGCGCCAGCAGCTCGAGGACAGAAAGGTTTTCTTACGAGCAGTACTTC
TRBV9	-	TRBJ2-7	TRBD2	CASSAGTSGGSGEQYF	TGTGCCAGCAGCGCGGGGACTAGCGGGGGGTCAGGGGAGCAGTACTTC
TRBV5-4	-	TRBJ2-7	TRBD2	CASSSAGGPNEQYF	TGTGCCAGCAGCTCAGCGGGGGGGCCTAACGAGCAGTACTTC
TRBV7-9	-	TRBJ2-1	TRBD2	CASSLAQGLHNELFF	TGTGCCAGCAGCTTAGCGCAGGGACTACACAATGAATTGTTCTTC
TRBV15	-	TRBJ1-2	-	CATSREAGRAYYGYTF	TGTGCCACCAGCAGAGAGGCAGGTCGCGCTTATTATGGCTACACCTTC
TRBV7-2	-	TRBJ2-3	-	CASSFIVEDKRVYF	TGTGCCAGCAGCTTCATCGTCGAGGATAAGAGGGTTTATTTT
TRBV5-1	-	TRBJ1-1	-	CASSLGTGKTEAFF	TGCGCCAGCAGCTTGGGAACGGGGAAGACTGAAGCTTTCTTT
TRBV7-9	once	TRBJ2-5	TRBD2	CASSLVGTSGMYQETQYF	TGTGCCAGCAGCTTAGTTGGGACTAGCGGGATGTACCAAGAGACCCAGTACTTC
TRBV6-5	once	TRBJ2-3	TRBD2	CASSRVAGSTDTQYF	TGTGCCAGCAGTCGAGTAGCGGGGAGCACAGATACGCAGTATTTT
TRBV10-2	-	TRBJ1-5	-	CATRAGLSNQPQHF	TGCGCCACTAGGGCGGGACTGAGCAATCAGCCCCAGCATTTT
TRBV30	few	TRBJ1-5	-	CAWSPDSNQPQHF	TGTGCCTGGAGTCCAGATAGCAATCAGCCCCAGCATTTT